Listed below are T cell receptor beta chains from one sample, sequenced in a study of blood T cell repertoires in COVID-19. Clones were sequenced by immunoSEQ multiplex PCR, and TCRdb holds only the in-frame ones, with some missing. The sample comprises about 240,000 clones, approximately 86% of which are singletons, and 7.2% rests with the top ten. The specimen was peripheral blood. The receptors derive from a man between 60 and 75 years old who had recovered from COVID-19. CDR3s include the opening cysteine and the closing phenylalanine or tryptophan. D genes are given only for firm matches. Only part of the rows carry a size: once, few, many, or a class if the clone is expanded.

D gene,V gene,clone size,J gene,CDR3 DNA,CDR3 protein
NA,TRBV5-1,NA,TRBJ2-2,TGCGCCAGCAGCCCCGGGGGGAACACCGGGGAGCTGTTTTTT,CASSPGGNTGELFF
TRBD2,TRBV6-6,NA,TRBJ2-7,TGTGCCAGCAGTCCCCCCTTCCTAGCGGGGCTTCCCTACGAGCAGTACTTC,CASSPPFLAGLPYEQYF
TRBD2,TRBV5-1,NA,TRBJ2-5,TGCGCCAGCAGCTTGGGACTAGCGGGGGGGGCAGAGACCCAGTACTTC,CASSLGLAGGAETQYF
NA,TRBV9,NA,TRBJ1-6,TGTGCCAGCAGCGCGACAGGCTCACCCCTCCACTTT,CASSATGSPLHF
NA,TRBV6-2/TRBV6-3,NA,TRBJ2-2,TGTGCCAGCAGTTACAGTCTAGCTTCCGGGGAGCTGTTTTTT,CASSYSLASGELFF
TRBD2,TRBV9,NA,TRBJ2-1,TGTGCCAGCAGCGTGGGACTAGAGGGGCTTAATGAGCAGTTCTTC,CASSVGLEGLNEQFF
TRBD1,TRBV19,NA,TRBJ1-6,TGTGCCAGTAGTCCGGACAGGGAGGGTTCACCCCTCCACTTT,CASSPDREGSPLHF
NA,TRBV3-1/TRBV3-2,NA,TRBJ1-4,TGTGCCAGCAGCCAAACAGGGAACGAAAAACTGTTTTTT,CASSQTGNEKLFF
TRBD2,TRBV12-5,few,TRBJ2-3,TGTGCTAGTGGTGGGACTAGCGGGGGACGCACAGATACGCAGTATTTT,CASGGTSGGRTDTQYF
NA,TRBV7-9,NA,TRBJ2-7,TGTGCCAGCACCCCAGGACAGTCCTACTCCTACGAGCAGTACTTC,CASTPGQSYSYEQYF
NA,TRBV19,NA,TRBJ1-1,TGTGCCAGTAGGTTTGGGGCCCTGAACACTGAAGCTTTCTTT,CASRFGALNTEAFF
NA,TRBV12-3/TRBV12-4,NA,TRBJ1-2,TGTGCCAGCCGAAGGGAGGACGGCTACACCTTC,CASRREDGYTF
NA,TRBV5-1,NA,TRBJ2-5,TGCGCCAGCAGCTCCCTGGAACCCCAAGCGACGGAGACCCAGTACTTC,CASSSLEPQATETQYF
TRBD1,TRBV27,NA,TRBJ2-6,TGTGCCAGCAGCCGGGACAGGTCCGACCCCACCAACGTCCTGACTTTC,CASSRDRSDPTNVLTF
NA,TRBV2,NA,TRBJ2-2,TGTGCCAGCAGTAAGGGAGCCGGGGAGCTGTTTTTT,CASSKGAGELFF
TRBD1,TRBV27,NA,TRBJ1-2,TGTGCCAGCAGGGGACAGGGGGTCTATGGCTACACCTTC,CASRGQGVYGYTF
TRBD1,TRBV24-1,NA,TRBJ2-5,TGTGCCACCCGACAGGGACCGCGGGAGACCCAGTACTTC,CATRQGPRETQYF
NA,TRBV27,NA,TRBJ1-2,TGTGCCAGCAGTTCGGCAGGTCGGGGCTACACCTTC,CASSSAGRGYTF
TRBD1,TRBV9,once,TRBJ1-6,TGTGCCAGCAGCGTAGATCAGGGGGCAAACTCACCCCTCCACTTT,CASSVDQGANSPLHF
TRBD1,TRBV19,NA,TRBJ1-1,TGTGCCAGTAGTGTCCAGGGGGCGGTGAACACTGAAGCTTTCTTT,CASSVQGAVNTEAFF
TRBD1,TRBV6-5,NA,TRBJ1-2,TGTGCCAGCAGCCGCGACAGGGCAAACTATGGCTACACCTTC,CASSRDRANYGYTF
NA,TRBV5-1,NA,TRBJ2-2,TGCGCCAGCAGCTGGGACACCGCGAACACCGGGGAGCTGTTTTTT,CASSWDTANTGELFF
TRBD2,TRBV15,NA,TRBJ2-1,TGTGCCACCAGCCCCCTGAGCGGGGGGGCGAATGAGCAGTTCTTC,CATSPLSGGANEQFF
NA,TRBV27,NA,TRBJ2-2,TGTGCCAGCAAGACCCTGGACTTGCTCACCGGGGAGCTGTTTTTT,CASKTLDLLTGELFF
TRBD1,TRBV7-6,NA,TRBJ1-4,TGTGCCAGCAGCTTCACAGGGGGACAAGATGAAAAACTGTTTTTT,CASSFTGGQDEKLFF
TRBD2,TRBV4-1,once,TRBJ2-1,TGCGCCAGCAGCCAAGTAGCGGGGGACTACAATGAGCAGTTCTTC,CASSQVAGDYNEQFF
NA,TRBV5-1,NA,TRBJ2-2,TGCGCCAGCAGTACGCAGGTGAACACCGGGGAGCTGTTTTTT,CASSTQVNTGELFF
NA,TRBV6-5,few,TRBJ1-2,TGTGCCAGCGGGACACCACCTAACTATGGCTACACCTTC,CASGTPPNYGYTF
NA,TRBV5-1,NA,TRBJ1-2,TGCGCCAGCAGCTCACGAGCGATAGCACTTCCTCACTATGGCTACACCTTC,CASSSRAIALPHYGYTF
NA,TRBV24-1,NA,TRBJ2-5,TGTGCCACCAGTGACGCCGAAGGAGGGGGCCTATTTGAGACCCAGTACTTC,CATSDAEGGGLFETQYF
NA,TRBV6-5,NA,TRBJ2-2,TGTGCCAGCAACCGGGACAAGAACACCGGGGAGCTGTTTTTT,CASNRDKNTGELFF
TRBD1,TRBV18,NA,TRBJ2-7,TGTGCCAGCTCACCAGGGACAGGGGGAAACTACGAGCAGTACTTC,CASSPGTGGNYEQYF
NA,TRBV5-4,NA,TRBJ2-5,TGTGCCAGCAGCTTCCACAACCAAGAGACCCAGTACTTC,CASSFHNQETQYF
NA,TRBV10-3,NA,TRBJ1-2,TGTGCCATCAGTGAGTCTTTAAGGGGCGACTATGGCTACACCTTC,CAISESLRGDYGYTF
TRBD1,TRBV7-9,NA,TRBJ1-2,TGTGCCAGCACCCCATTCAGGGGGCATGGCTACACCTTC,CASTPFRGHGYTF
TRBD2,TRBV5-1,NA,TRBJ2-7,TGCGCCAGCAGCTTGGGGTCGGGGGGGACCTACGAGCAGTACTTC,CASSLGSGGTYEQYF
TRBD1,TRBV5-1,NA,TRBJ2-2,TGCGCCAGCAGCTTGCCGGGACAGGGGAACAACGGGGAGCTGTTTTTT,CASSLPGQGNNGELFF
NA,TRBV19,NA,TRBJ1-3,TGTGCCAGTAAAGGGCAGGGCGGTGGAAACACCATATATTTT,CASKGQGGGNTIYF
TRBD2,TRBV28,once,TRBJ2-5,TGTGCCAGCAGTTTTGGTGGGGGAGGGCCCAAGGGAGAGACCCAGTACTTC,CASSFGGGGPKGETQYF
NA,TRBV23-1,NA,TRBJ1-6,TGCGCCAGCAGTCAGGTAGACAGGCGGAATTCACCCCTCCACTTT,CASSQVDRRNSPLHF
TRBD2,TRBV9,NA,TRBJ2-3,TGTGCCAGCAGCCAGGGACTAGTCGGGAGGAGCACAGATACGCAGTATTTT,CASSQGLVGRSTDTQYF
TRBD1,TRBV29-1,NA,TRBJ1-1,TGCAGCGTGGTACAGGGGGGGACTGAAGCTTTCTTT,CSVVQGGTEAFF
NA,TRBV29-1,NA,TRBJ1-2,TGCAGCGTTGTGCTCGTCGGACAGAATTATGGCTACACCTTC,CSVVLVGQNYGYTF
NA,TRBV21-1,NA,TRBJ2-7,TGTGCCAGCAGCAAAGGGGGGTTGGGACTTGAAGAAAGGAGCTCCTACGAGCAGTACTTC,CASSKGGLGLEERSSYEQYF
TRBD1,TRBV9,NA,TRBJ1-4,TGTGCCAGCAGCGCCGATGGGACAGCTATAAATGAAAAACTGTTTTTT,CASSADGTAINEKLFF
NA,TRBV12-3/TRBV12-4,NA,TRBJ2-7,TGTGCCAGCAGTCGGGGAGCGTACGAGCAGTACTTC,CASSRGAYEQYF
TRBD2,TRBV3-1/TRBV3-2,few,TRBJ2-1,TGTGCCAGCAGCCACGCGCTGGGACTAGCGGCCGTCTACAATGAGCAGTTCTTC,CASSHALGLAAVYNEQFF
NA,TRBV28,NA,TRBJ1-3,TGTGCCAGCAGTTTATGGGGCAGGCTCTCTGGAAACACCATATATTTT,CASSLWGRLSGNTIYF
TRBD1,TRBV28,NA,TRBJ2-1,TGTGCCAGCAGTCCGGGAATAGGACAGGCTTCTGGCACCAATGAGCAGTTCTTC,CASSPGIGQASGTNEQFF
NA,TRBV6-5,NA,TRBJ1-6,TGTGCCAGCAGATCCCCCCAGGATAATTCACCCCTCCACTTT,CASRSPQDNSPLHF
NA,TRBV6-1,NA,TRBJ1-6,TGTGCCAGCAGATTGGACAGAGCTGCTTCACCCCTCCACTTT,CASRLDRAASPLHF
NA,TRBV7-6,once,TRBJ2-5,TGTGCCAGCCACACAGGGGAGACCCAGTACTTC,CASHTGETQYF
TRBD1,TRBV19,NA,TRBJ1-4,TGTGCCAGTAGTTCAACAGGGGGCCTTTTTGAAAAACTGTTTTTT,CASSSTGGLFEKLFF
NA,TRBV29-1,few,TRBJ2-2,TGCAGCGTTGAACGTGTCCCCGGGGAGCTGTTTTTT,CSVERVPGELFF
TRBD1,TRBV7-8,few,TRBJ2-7,TGTGCCAGCAGCTTGGGAATTCAAGGGACAGTCTATCCTGGCGAGCAGTACTTC,CASSLGIQGTVYPGEQYF
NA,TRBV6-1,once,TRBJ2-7,TGTGCCAGCAGTGAAGCAACCGGGATACCGTACTTC,CASSEATGIPYF
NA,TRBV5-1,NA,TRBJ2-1,TGCGCCAGCAGCCGGGACTTAGGGAATGAGCAGTTCTTC,CASSRDLGNEQFF
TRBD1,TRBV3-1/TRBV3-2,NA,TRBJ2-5,TGTGCCAGCAGCCCTGGACAGGGATTGACCCAGTACTTC,CASSPGQGLTQYF
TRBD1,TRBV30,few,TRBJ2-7,TGTGCCTGGGCGACAGGGTTAACCTACGAGCAGTACTTC,CAWATGLTYEQYF
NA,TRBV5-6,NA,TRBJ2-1,TGTGCCAGCAGCTTTCGAGAATACAATGAGCAGTTCTTC,CASSFREYNEQFF